The next 18 T cell receptor beta chains were all read from a single sample in a study of T-cell memory formation after mild COVID-19. Each CDR3 protein gets one entry after TCRdb re-called the 5' RACE reads with MiXCR. The sample lists 550,000 to 700,000 distinct CDR3 sequences, approximately 15% occurring once. Sequences were obtained from PBMCs or a T cell subset sorted from them (not recorded which). The receptors were gathered from an adult woman who had mild COVID-19 (a few samples of this study predate the infection). Cell type and time point are not known.

In this sample, this clonotype turned up a few times. The V and J genes are TRBV4-1 and TRBJ1-4; D not resolved. This CDR3 comprises 16 residues. V gave up 0 bases and J gave up 7 bases, with 15 bases separating them. CDR1 is MGHRA and CDR2 is YSYEKL in the germline V gene. As DNA, the CDR3 is TGCGCCAGCAGCCAAGATTGGAGCCCGTCGGGTGAAAAACTGTTTTTT. Residues: CASSQDWSPSGEKLFF.

This clonotype was found a few times. The chain recombines TRBV24-1 with TRBJ2-7; 9 nucleotides align to TRBD1. Germline V gives CDR1 KGHDR, CDR2 SFDVKD. CDR3 length: 13 residues. With V trimmed by 10 bases and J by 7 bases, 10 bases remained unmatched. Written as DNA, the CDR3 is TGTGCCACTGGGGACAGGGCCACCGGAGAGCAGTACTTC. Protein product: CATGDRATGEQYF.

This clonotype has just a few counts. The chain links TRBV29-1 to TRBJ1-2, with 7 nucleotides matching TRBD1. The ends lost 6 bases at V and 6 bases at J; junction bases unmatched: 19. Germline lookup yields CDR1 SQVTM and CDR2 ANQGSEA. This CDR3 spans 16 amino acids. The CDR3 sequence: CSVGDRVIPNSDGYTF. The CDR3 bases are TGCAGCGTAGGCGACAGGGTCATCCCAAATAGCGATGGCTACACCTTC.

This clonotype was seen a few times. This chain uses TRBV7-6 with TRBJ2-7, with a weak D call TRBD2 (6 bases). The CDR3 covers 16 residues. Germline values: CDR1 SGHVS, CDR2 FNYEAQ. The V gene lost 2 bases and the J gene lost 4 bases, with 18 bases spanning the gap. CDR3 protein: CASSLHVPSVRYEQYF. As DNA, the CDR3 is TGTGCCAGCAGCTTACACGTGCCTAGCGTAAGATACGAGCAGTACTTC.

J is TRBJ2-2 and V is TRBV7-6, with D possibly being TRBD2 (7 bases). Looked up from germline, CDR1 is SGHVS and CDR2 is FNYEAQ. V lost 1 base and J lost 3, with 18 bases in between. This CDR3 spans 18 amino acids. CDR3 amino acids: CASSLVFGGGTYTGELFF. In DNA form, the CDR3 reads TGTGCCAGCAGCTTAGTTTTTGGCGGGGGCACCTACACCGGGGAGCTGTTTTTT.

This clonotype has more than one count but fewer than ten. The J gene is TRBJ2-2, the V gene TRBV18; D is possibly TRBD2 (6 bases). CDR3 length: 15 residues. Trimming pared 6 bases from V and 0 bases from J, leaving 11 bases between. The V gene's germline CDR1 is KGHSH and CDR2 LQKENI. CDR3 sequence: CASSTRDSNTGELFF. The CDR3 DNA follows: TGTGCCAGCTCCACCAGGGACTCGAACACCGGGGAGCTGTTTTTT.

The chain joins TRBV2 to TRBJ2-7, with 8 bases that match TRBD1. Per germline, CDR1 SNHLY and CDR2 FYNNEI. The CDR3 totals 14 residues. The trim removed 8 bases at V and 0 bases at J, leaving 6 bases unmatched. For the CDR3, the DNA is TGTGCCAGCGGTGGACAGGGTCCCTCCTACGAGCAGTACTTC. This sequence encodes CASGGQGPSYEQYF. The complete variable domain, with remaining parts taken from reference TRBV2 and TRBJ2-7, reads EPEVTQTPSHQVTQMGQEVILRCVPISNHLYFYWYRQILGQKVEFLVSFYNNEISEKSEIFDDQFSVERPDGSNFTLKIRSTKLEDSAMYFCASGGQGPSYEQYFGPGTRLTVT.

This clonotype showed up just a few times. The chain employs TRBV29-1 and TRBJ2-3; the D is unclear. Trimming stripped 5 bases from V and 2 bases from J, with 20 bases between. The germline V gene has CDR1 SQVTM and CDR2 ANQGSEA. The CDR3 runs 16 residues. The CDR3 reads CSVFGGIKIATDTQYF. The CDR3 DNA follows: TGCAGCGTTTTTGGTGGCATCAAAATTGCCACAGATACGCAGTATTTT.

In this sample, this clonotype turned up a few times. This chain links TRBV29-1 with TRBJ1-2; D remains ambiguous. This CDR3 spans 12 amino acids. V dropped 7 bases and J dropped 8 bases, with 17 bases sitting between them. Germline loops: CDR1 SQVTM, CDR2 ANQGSEA. The CDR3 coding sequence is TGCAGCGCTCGAGACGGGGAAGGGGGCTACACCTTC. Its translation: CSARDGEGGYTF.

The chain is built from TRBV29-1 and TRBJ1-2; D is uncertain. V lost 6 bases and J 6 bases, leaving 2 bases between the germline ends. The CDR3 sequence is 8 residues long. The germline V gene encodes CDR1 SQVTM and CDR2 ANQGSEA. CDR3 sequence reads: CSVNGYTF. For the CDR3, the DNA is TGCAGCGTCAATGGCTACACCTTC.

The chain employs TRBV5-1 and TRBJ1-2; D is unresolved. This CDR3 is built from 14 residues. The V gene's germline CDR1 is SGHRS and CDR2 YFSETQ. V lost 4 bases to trimming and J lost 2 bases, with 12 bases between them. The CDR3 nucleotides are TGCGCCAGCAGCGTAAACTCAGAAAACTATGGCTACACCTTC. Protein: CASSVNSENYGYTF.

The V and J genes are TRBV12-3 or TRBV12-4 and TRBJ1-3; D gene uncertain. V was pared by 7 bases and J by 2 bases, with 9 bases between. This CDR3 comprises 13 residues. CDR3 DNA sequence: TGTGCCAGCACATGGGTCCCTGGAAACACCATATATTTT. The encoded protein is CASTWVPGNTIYF.

The table lists this clonotype with a few counts. This chain joins TRBV4-3 and TRBJ1-2; D remains ambiguous. The V and J ends lost 0 bases and 4 bases respectively, with 9 bases between them. From germline, CDR1 is LGHNA and CDR2 YSLEER. The CDR3 spans 14 residues. As DNA, the CDR3 is TGCGCCAGCAGCCAAGATCCCCCGGTCTATGGCTACACCTTC. Translating gives CASSQDPPVYGYTF.

For the CDR3, the DNA is TGTGCCAGCAGCTTTGACCCCGGACCACCCCTCCACTTT. Its protein product is CASSFDPGPPLHF. The chain uses TRBV11-2 and TRBJ1-6; D uncertain. Trimming took 3 bases from V and 11 from J, leaving 11 bases between them. The CDR3 consists of 13 residues. Germline CDR1 is SGHAT and CDR2 is FQNNGV. Full variable domain (outside the CDR3, taken from reference TRBV11-2 and TRBJ1-6): EAGVAQSPRYKIIEKRQSVAFWCNPISGHATLYWYQQILGQGPKLLIQFQNNGVVDDSQLPKDRFSAERLKGVDSTLKIQPAKLEDSAVYLCASSFDPGPPLHFGNGTRLTVT.

This chain links TRBV18 with TRBJ2-7, with D tentatively TRBD1 or TRBD2 (6 bases each). CDR1 KGHSH and CDR2 LQKENI come from the germline V gene. Trimming removed 3 bases from V and 6 bases from J, with 18 bases in between. This CDR3 comprises 15 residues. The CDR3 spells CASSPTYGGKGEQYF. DNA for the CDR3: TGTGCCAGCTCACCCACCTACGGGGGCAAAGGCGAGCAGTACTTC.

This clonotype was picked up a small number of times. The chain has TRBV5-5 and TRBJ1-1; TRBD1 matches at 7 bases. The CDR3 is 15 residues long. Germline CDR1 is SGHKS and CDR2 is YYEKEE (reference sequence). V dropped 4 bases and J dropped 3; count of bases not matched to a gene: 9. Written as DNA, the CDR3 is TGTGCCAGCAGCCACTTCGACAGGGCGGACACTGAAGCTTTCTTT. Protein sequence: CASSHFDRADTEAFF.

V and J are TRBV7-8 and TRBJ1-4; a weak D match, TRBD1 (6 bases). This CDR3 region has 14 residues. V lost 5 bases and J 3 bases, leaving 10 bases between the germline ends. The germline V gene encodes CDR1 SGHVS and CDR2 FQNEAQ. The CDR3 coding sequence is TGTGCCAGCAGCAAGGGGGGGGCTAATGAAAAACTGTTTTTT. Its translation: CASSKGGANEKLFF.

This clonotype has only a few counts. The chain recombines TRBV6-6 with TRBJ2-7, with a tentative D call TRBD1 (5 bases). Between the trimmed V and J ends, which lost 8 bases and 4 bases, there was a span of 21 bases. The CDR3 is 15 amino acids. CDR1 is MNHNY, CDR2 SVGAGI, per germline (reference sequence). CDR3 DNA: TGTGCCAGCCAATCTCAGGGAAGAGGATTTTACGAGCAGTACTTC. It specifies CASQSQGRGFYEQYF.